The entry that follows covers one T cell receptor beta chain sequence. Its binding antigen is unknown. Base qualities are not at hand, and no much larger clone is one base apart. The library was obtained by the immunoSEQ multiplex PCR assay. A mixture of 60 forward primers for TCR Vbeta segments and 13 reverse primers for TCR Jbeta segments was used in the multiplex PCR. The CDR3 region of rearranged TCR beta genes was amplified from genomic DNA by a multiplex PCR assay. The Illumina HiSeq System was used to sequence the amplified TCR beta libraries as 87-base-pair reads. Processing in the source paper ran as follows. A later analysis counted about 80 million unique TCR beta chains across the 640 or so repertoires, and some 11 million of these chains were shared by at least two donors. Raw reads were error-corrected and collapsed into unique sequences by a nearest-neighbor algorithm in which closely related sequences were merged to remove PCR and sequencing errors. V, D and J gene segments were assigned by aligning CDR3 sequences to IMGT reference sequences. For a sequence to be retained, a match of at least six nucleotides to both a V gene segment and a J gene segment was required. A rearrangement counted as productive if the CDR3 had no stop codons and remained in frame with V and J, and every other rearrangement counted as non-productive. Following IMGT convention, CDR3 was defined as the stretch from the second conserved V-encoded cysteine to the conserved J-encoded phenylalanine. Sequences without an unambiguous match to a single V gene segment were excluded from the earlier analysis of almost 600 of the donors. An earlier analysis of around 600 of the donors classified V segments as functional when productive rearrangements were above 56.7% and as segregating when the standard deviation between donors was above 5%. A statistical classification framework was developed to diagnose cytomegalovirus status using the catalog of TCR beta chain sequences. In a later analysis, TCR nucleotide sequences were compared against IMGT/GENE-DB human TR gene sequences so that V and J genes could be assigned. A later analysis assigned CDR3 sequences and most-parsimonious VDJ recombination scenarios with the TCRdist pipeline. A later analysis defined each TCR beta chain by its CDR3 amino acid sequence plus V-gene family, and excluded reads lacking a unique V-gene family. In a later analysis, 450 to 600 highly shared, low-generation-probability nucleotide sequences were removed to address suspected cross-contamination and a sequencing artifact. For each public chain, a later analysis derived a clonal expansion index from normalized ranks of inferred template counts within each repertoire. In a later analysis, generation probabilities were computed with a VDJ recombination model fitted to out-of-frame rearrangements, and the resulting probabilities were checked against IGoR. Hypergeometric tests were used in a later analysis to score TCR-TCR, TCR-HLA and TCR-CMV co-occurrence, with a repertoire-size bias correction applied to the TCR pairs. To estimate false discovery rates, a later analysis permuted the HLA or CMV assignments 20 times. In a later analysis, co-occurring TCRs were grouped with DBSCAN, and TCRdist sequence similarity was added when clustering was performed within HLA-allele-positive subsets. Co-occurrence clustering excluded repertoires with fewer than 30,000 or more than 120,000 public chains, plus five with anomalous nucleotide sharing. This immuneACCESS table, as held by TCRdb, lists in-frame sequences with V and J called but not all clones. Of the missing ones, under half trace to an unresolved V gene in checked studies; the others have no known cause. That table gives V, J and clone size, and the DNA gave D and trimming. The sample table shows about 120,000 clones, and around 81% are seen once. The top ten clones comprise under 5% of the sample.

This entry is derived from a study of cytomegalovirus exposure and HLA in healthy donors (dated by TCRdb to 2017 to 2019). Describing the broader study: An earlier analysis of approximately 640 of the donors reported 250 to 300 Gb of sequence data and 100 million to 130 million unique TCR beta sequences from about 200 million T cells. An early release that covered fewer than 750 HLA-typed donors contained 250 to 350 gigabases of sequencing data and tens of millions of unique TCR sequences. Among the approximately 420 genotyped donors, around 81% belonged to the genetic ancestry cluster associated with self-reported Caucasian donors. The study aimed to test whether cataloging public T cell receptors could reveal signatures of past pathogen exposure. The study profiled the T cell repertoires of approximately 700 subjects by immunosequencing and related them to cytomegalovirus serostatus. A separate validation cohort of some 130 different subjects was used in addition to the approximately 670-subject first cohort. High-throughput TCR immunosequencing, statistical association of individual TCRs with disease status, and machine learning were combined to predict cytomegalovirus infection status. A later analysis re-analyzed previously published TCR beta repertoires from 650 to 800 donors and added high-resolution HLA genotyping to study TCR occurrence patterns. Rather than drawing on any new phenotypic data, the later analysis identified candidate immune exposures from TCR beta sequences and the way those sequences occurred across donors. An earlier analysis of fewer than 700 of the donors applied high-throughput TCR beta sequencing to assess whether each TCR beta V gene segment acted as functional or pseudogenic. Donor age, sex, ethnicity and CMV serostatus were compiled together with the repertoire data. Genome-wide SNP genotypes for about 65% of the 666 donors were used in a later genetic analysis, which treated that subset as a discovery cohort. Every repertoire in the discovery cohort had been generated on one and the same sequencing platform. HLA typing included class I and class II loci at four-digit resolution. The number of donors typed differed by locus, with roughly 629-640 for A, B, C, DRB1 and DQB1, approximately 500 for DQA1, 600 to 610 for DPA1, and 472 for DPB1. Because of strong linkage in the cohort, four or five DR-DQ haplotypes were treated as single units for association and clustering. On average, around 240,000 unique TCR beta nucleotide sequences were sequenced per donor among fewer than 500 genotyped donors of the cohort, with about 19% of those sequences being non-productive.

The cohort was made up of under 800 healthy bone marrow donors. All cohort members were sampled while nominally healthy, although unrecorded immune exposures were likely present. The donor tested CMV seronegative, placing the donor among the 350 to 400 seronegative members of the cohort. A peripheral blood sample was collected from each donor, and TCR beta sequencing was performed on peripheral blood mononuclear cells. The Qiagen DNeasy Blood Extraction Kit was used to extract genomic DNA from the blood cell samples. What the authors observed across the whole study: HLA typing was unavailable for some donors at each locus, so association tests used only the typed subset. According to the authors, the approach could potentially be generalized to other disease states and immunological phenotypes. While some public TCRs were present in many individuals, most TCR sequences turned up only very rarely across donors. A later analysis reported that several top co-occurrence clusters appeared linked to parvovirus B19, influenza, CMV and Epstein-Barr virus. Compared with equally common non-associated chains, HLA-associated TCR beta chains in a later analysis were more clonally expanded and had lower generation probabilities. In a later analysis, most CMV-associated TCR beta chains were found to appear HLA-restricted, with HLA associations seemingly driven largely by CMV exposure. The sequencing pipeline was judged likely to have produced a cluster of highly shared sequence variants as a technical artifact. An association between a missense DCLRE1C variant and V-gene and J-gene trimming of TCR beta chains was found in a later genetic analysis and replicated in an independent cohort. In both the original and validation cohorts, the classifier was reported to diagnose cytomegalovirus status with high specificity and sensitivity. A further reported finding was that TCR beta sequences accurately predicted the HLA-A and HLA-B alleles for most subjects in the first cohort. In vitro tests confirmed that a few of the cytomegalovirus-associated TCR beta chains recognize cytomegalovirus antigens. Approximately 18 rarely observed V segments, including chromosome 9 orphons, were excluded from the earlier analysis of some 590 of the donors because counts were too low. In a later analysis, TCR association rates were found to vary across HLA loci, with the most associated TCRs seen for DRB1 alleles and the fewest for HLA-C alleles. Linkage disequilibrium might explain the correlated functional status among segregating V segments, but an unknown experimental factor could not be excluded. The cohort was sequenced for TCR beta chains only, and without alpha or paired-chain data the features that could be detected were limited. For the cohort, immune exposure information was limited to CMV serostatus. Presence/absence analyses assumed roughly uniform sequencing depth across donors, an assumption that may not hold. Compared with the roughly 720-donor mean, donors in an Asian-associated ancestry cluster had fewer N-insertions in productive TCRs, according to a later genetic analysis. When HLA alleles, especially DR and DQ, strongly co-occurred, TCR associations were difficult to assign to individual alleles. At a false discovery rate of 0.05, a later analysis linked about 16,000 TCR beta sequences to specific HLA alleles. The study listed 150 to 200 TCR beta chains as associated with cytomegalovirus. In an earlier analysis of several hundred of the donors, most TCR beta V segments were observed in productive rearrangements about 90% or about 30% of the time, broadly matching IMGT annotations.

Sample: PBMCs. This sequence was found in a woman in her thirties in good health and CMV-seronegative.

At the DNA level, the sequence is TGTGCCAGCAGCTCTAGGCAGGGCGCAGGGAACACTGAAGCTTTCTTT. Its translation reads: CASSSRQGAGNTEAFF. The rearranged chain carries TRBV7-9 and TRBJ1-1; TRBD1 is perhaps the D gene, given 5 matching bases. V drops 4 bases and J drops 1 base, leaving 16 bases in between. The CDR3 starts with the cysteine, ends with the phenylalanine, and has 16 residues. The entry retains the CDR3 DNA only, 48 bases that are in frame from base 1. Reading the germline V gene (reference sequence) gives CDR1 SEHNR and CDR2 FQNEAQ. With all but the CDR3 taken from the reference TRBV7-9 and TRBJ1-1 genes, the full variable domain is: DTGVSQNPRHKITKRGQNVTFRCDPISEHNRLYWYRQTLGQGPEFLTYFQNEAQLEKSRLLSDRFSAERPKGSFSTLEIQRTEQGDSAMYLCASSSRQGAGNTEAFFGQGTRLTVV.